The 29 T cell receptor beta chains listed next were all sequenced from one sample in a study of blood T cell repertoires in COVID-19 (dated by TCRdb to 2018 to 2020). The library was made by the immunoSEQ multiplex PCR assay. Drawn from immuneACCESS, this table holds only the in-frame rearrangements with V and J called that TCRdb kept. Clones are partly lost; checked studies trace under half to an unresolved V gene and leave the rest unexplained. For this sample the table gives 250,000 to 300,000 clones, of which roughly 91% were detected only once. The top ten hold about 5% of the sample. The source material was peripheral blood. These receptors originate from a man aged 35 to 55 with acute or convalescent COVID-19.

This clone showed up just once. V usage is TRBV4-1 and J usage is TRBJ1-4; 11 nucleotides agree with TRBD1. J was trimmed by 6 bases and V by 1 base; bases with no gene match: 4. Germline-derived CDR1 and CDR2 are MGHRA and YSYEKL. The CDR3 has 16 residues. This chain's CDR3 is CASSQGGGQGDEKLFF. CDR3 nucleotides: TGCGCCAGCAGCCAAGGAGGGGGACAGGGGGATGAAAAACTGTTTTTT.

This clone was seen only a few times. V is TRBV27 and J is TRBJ1-2; TRBD1 aligns across 7 bases. V trimming: 6 bases; J trimming: 8 bases; junction bases outside the gene matches: 12. Germline values: CDR1 MNHEY, CDR2 SMNVEV (reference sequence). The CDR3 has 14 amino acids. CDR3 sequence reads: CASSTFDRELGYTF. The DNA for the CDR3 is TGTGCCAGCAGCACCTTCGACAGGGAGCTCGGCTACACCTTC.

The chain has TRBV19 and TRBJ2-4; D is undetermined. Germline CDR1 is LNHDA and CDR2 is SQIVND (reference sequence). The V end was cut by 3 bases, the J end by 8 bases, with 23 bases between. This CDR3 contains 17 residues. The CDR3 nucleotides read TGTGCCAGTAGTATTAACGAGGTTCGGAAACGGAGCGACATTCAGTACTTC. It encodes CASSINEVRKRSDIQYF.

The CDR3 loop reads CASSLESGAGGYTF. Written as DNA, the CDR3 is TGTGCCAGCAGCTTGGAGTCAGGGGCGGGTGGCTACACCTTC. The chain combines TRBV5-4 with TRBJ1-2; a weak D match, TRBD1 (6 bases). The ends were cut back, 0 bases at V and 7 bases at J, with 13 bases in the middle. This CDR3 comprises 14 residues. Looked up from germline, CDR1 is SGHNT and CDR2 is YYREEE (reference sequence). Together with reference TRBV5-4 and TRBJ1-2, the CDR3 gives the full variable domain: ETGVTQSPTHLIKTRGQQVTLRCSSQSGHNTVSWYQQALGQGPQFIFQYYREEENGRGNFPPRFSGLQFPNYSSELNVNALELDDSALYLCASSLESGAGGYTFGSGTRLTVV.

The gene calls are TRBV5-5 and TRBJ1-5; perhaps TRBD1 as D (5 bases). V shed 2 bases and J shed 6 bases, with 15 bases lying between them. The CDR3 loop spans 15 amino acids. Germline CDR1 is SGHKS and CDR2 is YYEKEE (reference sequence). The CDR3 reads CASSLVSEGLQPQHF. Here the CDR3 DNA reads TGTGCCAGCAGCTTAGTGTCGGAGGGGCTTCAGCCCCAGCATTTT.

This clone occurred once. The rearrangement links TRBV4-1 to TRBJ1-1; TRBD1 matches at 10 bases. Germline V gene lookup returns CDR1 MGHRA and CDR2 YSYEKL. The CDR3 runs to 15 residues. The trim removed 1 base at V and 5 bases at J, leaving 4 bases unmatched. The CDR3 DNA reads as TGCGCCAGCAGCCAAGGACAGGGGGCGTTTACTGAAGCTTTCTTT. Translating gives CASSQGQGAFTEAFF.

DNA for the CDR3: TGTGCCAGCAGCAAAGGGGGAAAGACCGGGGAGCTGTTTTTT. Translated, it gives CASSKGGKTGELFF. This chain connects TRBV6-5 to TRBJ2-2, with D possibly matching TRBD1 (6 bases). This CDR3 has 14 residues. Germline CDR1 and CDR2: MNHEY and SVGAGI. The ends were cut back, 6 bases at V and 5 bases at J, with 13 bases in the middle.

This clone occurred once. This rearrangement joins TRBV5-1 to TRBJ1-1; 9 nucleotides align to TRBD1. The germline gives CDR1 SGHRS, CDR2 YFSETQ. The length of the CDR3 is 15 residues. With 3 bases clipped from V and 5 bases from J, the junction kept 8 bases outside the gene matches. CDR3 DNA sequence: TGCGCCAGCAGCTCCGGGACAGGGTATGGTACTGAAGCTTTCTTT. Residues: CASSSGTGYGTEAFF.

The chain carries TRBV4-2 and TRBJ2-3; a weak D match, TRBD2 (6 bases). Germline CDR1 LGHNA, CDR2 YNFKEQ. V was shortened by 4 bases and J by 0 bases, with 17 bases between the two germline ends. The CDR3 is 17 amino acids. CDR3 protein: CASSRFPGLASTDTQYF. The CDR3 DNA reads TGTGCCAGCAGCCGATTCCCGGGACTGGCCAGCACAGATACGCAGTATTTT.

This clone was recorded a few times. V and J are TRBV6-5 and TRBJ1-1; 7 bases agree with TRBD1. V lost 6 bases, J lost 4 bases, and 14 bases stayed unmatched. Germline V gene sequence: CDR1 MNHEY, CDR2 SVGAGI. The CDR3 is 16 amino acids. The CDR3 nucleotides are TGTGCCAGCAGCTACCTACCCACAGGGGAGTTCACTGAAGCTTTCTTT. It translates to CASSYLPTGEFTEAFF.

The V gene is TRBV2, the J gene TRBJ1-6, with a tentative D call TRBD1 (5 bases). The germline V and J ends were trimmed by 3 bases and 7 bases, with 10 bases remaining between them. The germline gives CDR1 SNHLY, CDR2 FYNNEI. The CDR3 runs 14 residues. The CDR3 DNA sequence: TGTGCCAGCAGTGACCGGGACTCCAATTCACCCCTCCACTTT. Translated, it gives CASSDRDSNSPLHF.

In its sample, this clone was seen a few times. This chain links TRBV4-1 with TRBJ1-2; D is uncertain. V was trimmed by 4 bases and J by 4 bases, leaving 10 bases between them. The germline V gene has CDR1 MGHRA and CDR2 YSYEKL. The CDR3 runs 13 residues. The CDR3 loop reads CASSRDGLYGYTF. The CDR3 DNA is TGCGCCAGCAGCCGAGACGGACTCTATGGCTACACCTTC.

This chain connects TRBV14 to TRBJ2-1; no reliable D call. V lost 6 bases and J 0 bases, leaving 6 bases between the germline ends. Germline assignment: CDR1 SGHDN and CDR2 FVKESK. This CDR3 is built from 13 residues. The CDR3 nucleotides are TGTGCCAGCAGAAGGAGCTCCTACAATGAGCAGTTCTTC. Its protein is CASRRSSYNEQFF.

The CDR3 loop is CASSLRPGWYNEQFF. Written as DNA, the CDR3 is TGTGCCAGCAGCTTACGGCCAGGGTGGTACAATGAGCAGTTCTTC. The genes are TRBV7-8 and TRBJ2-1; D perhaps matches TRBD1 (5 bases). The CDR3 is 15 residues long. Trimming removed 2 bases from V and 4 bases from J, with 12 bases in between. The V gene's germline CDR1 is SGHVS and CDR2 FQNEAQ.

This chain joins TRBV10-3 and TRBJ2-3, with TRBD2 identical over 9 bases. The CDR3 contains 13 residues. Germline-derived CDR1 and CDR2 are ENHRY and SYGVKD. The junction had 5 bases not matched to a gene; V was cut back by 11 bases and J by 2 bases. The CDR3 is CAVLAGSTDTQYF. The CDR3 DNA reads as TGTGCCGTTCTAGCGGGGTCCACAGATACGCAGTATTTT.

The chain recombines TRBV5-1 with TRBJ2-2; D ambiguous. The CDR3 extends over 15 amino acids. Trimming cost V 1 base and J 1 base, with 8 bases left between them. CDR1 is SGHRS and CDR2 is YFSETQ in the germline V gene. The CDR3 sequence: CASSLSVQNTGELFF. In nucleotides, the CDR3 is TGCGCCAGCAGCTTGTCAGTCCAGAACACCGGGGAGCTGTTTTTT. The full variable domain, completed using reference TRBV5-1 and TRBJ2-2, is KAGVTQTPRYLIKTRGQQVTLSCSPISGHRSVSWYQQTPGQGLQFLFEYFSETQRNKGNFPGRFSGRQFSNSRSEMNVSTLELGDSALYLCASSLSVQNTGELFFGEGSRLTVL.

This clone was picked up one time. The V gene is TRBV18, the J gene TRBJ2-1; D not resolved. The V end was cut by 3 bases, the J end by 9 bases, with 12 bases between. Germline-derived CDR1 and CDR2 are KGHSH and LQKENI. The CDR3 length is 13 residues. The CDR3 is CASSPSGAGEQFF. In nucleotides, the CDR3 is TGTGCCAGCTCACCCTCAGGTGCAGGTGAGCAGTTCTTC.

The chain employs TRBV19 and TRBJ1-2; no reliable D call. From germline, CDR1 is LNHDA and CDR2 SQIVND (reference sequence). This CDR3 is 17 amino acids long. Trimming cost V 4 bases and J 3 bases, with 21 bases left between them. In nucleotides, the CDR3 is TGTGCCAGTAGTACTCAGAGAGGAAGGGAGGAGTACTATGGCTACACCTTC. Residues: CASSTQRGREEYYGYTF.

The genes are TRBV11-2 and TRBJ1-1; no definite D call. V lost 5 bases and J lost 3, with 13 bases in between. Germline V gene data show CDR1 as SGHAT and CDR2 as FQNNGV. The CDR3 spans 14 residues. Written as DNA, the CDR3 is TGTGCCAGCAGCCGGGCCCCGAGGGACACTGAAGCTTTCTTT. Amino acids: CASSRAPRDTEAFF.

J is TRBJ2-7 and V is TRBV7-2, with D perhaps matching TRBD1 (5 bases). The CDR3 consists of 14 residues. Germline CDR1 and CDR2: SGHTA and FQGNSA. Between the trimmed V and J ends, which lost 3 bases and 2 bases, there was a span of 11 bases. Here the CDR3 reads CASSFMGLTYEQYF. Here the CDR3 DNA reads TGTGCCAGCAGCTTCATGGGGCTTACCTACGAGCAGTACTTC.

The CDR3 region is CASSRGTSGYNEQFF. The CDR3 nucleotides read TGTGCCAGCAGCCGGGGGACTAGTGGCTACAATGAGCAGTTCTTC. The chain joins TRBV9 to TRBJ2-1, with 8 bases lining up with TRBD2. V lost 4 bases to trimming and J lost 3 bases; unmatched junction nucleotides: 6. Per germline, CDR1 SGDLS and CDR2 YYNGEE. The CDR3 totals 15 residues. Drawing the rest from reference TRBV9 and TRBJ2-1, the complete variable domain is DSGVTQTPKHLITATGQRVTLRCSPRSGDLSVYWYQQSLDQGLQFLIQYYNGEERAKGNILERFSAQQFPDLHSELNLSSLELGDSALYFCASSRGTSGYNEQFFGPGTRLTVL.

The CDR3 DNA sequence: TGTGCCAGCAGCGTAGCAACGGCAGATACGCAGTATTTT. Translating it yields CASSVATADTQYF. This rearrangement joins TRBV9 to TRBJ2-3, with unresolved D. The V end was cut by 0 bases, the J end by 4 bases, with 6 bases between. The CDR3 is 13 amino acids. CDR1 is SGDLS, CDR2 YYNGEE, per germline.

The chain couples TRBV6-5 to TRBJ1-2; 9 bases map to TRBD1. J lost 8 bases, V lost 4 bases, and 11 bases had no gene match. The germline V gene encodes CDR1 MNHEY and CDR2 SVGAGI. This CDR3 comprises 15 residues. The chain's CDR3 is CASSSPRDRVWGYTF. Written as DNA, the CDR3 is TGTGCCAGCAGTTCCCCCCGGGACAGGGTATGGGGCTACACCTTC.

The V and J genes are TRBV18 and TRBJ2-2, with TRBD1 matching 7 bases. The CDR3 extends over 13 amino acids. CDR1 is KGHSH and CDR2 is LQKENI in the germline V gene. J was trimmed by 7 bases and V by 3 bases; bases with no gene match: 2. DNA of the CDR3: TGTGCCAGCTCACCTGACAGGGACGGGGAGCTGTTTTTT. Its protein is CASSPDRDGELFF.

The V and J genes are TRBV11-1 and TRBJ2-1; 7 nucleotides agree with TRBD2. J gave up 4 bases and V 6 bases, and 3 bases lay outside the gene matches. The germline V gene encodes CDR1 SGHAT and CDR2 FQDESV (reference sequence). There are 13 residues in the CDR3. CDR3 sequence (DNA): TGTGCCAGCAGTCCCGGGGGGTACAATGAGCAGTTCTTC. The encoded protein is CASSPGGYNEQFF.

The gene calls are TRBV10-1 and TRBJ2-7, with D maybe TRBD2 (5 bases). Between the trimmed V and J ends, which lost 6 bases and 4 bases, there was a span of 13 bases. The germline CDR1 and CDR2 sequences are WNHNN and SYGVQD (reference sequence). CDR3 length: 13 amino acids. The CDR3 protein is CASSPSGAYEQYF. The CDR3, as DNA: TGCGCCAGCAGCCCCAGCGGAGCTTACGAGCAGTACTTC.

This clone was counted once. The rearrangement uses TRBV10-2 and TRBJ1-2, with D maybe TRBD1 (5 bases). Germline V gene data show CDR1 as WSHSY and CDR2 as SAAADI. Trimming shortened V by 7 bases and J by 2 bases, and 17 bases separated the two germline ends. This CDR3 region has 15 residues. CDR3 protein: CASTPRRQGNYGYTF. The DNA of the CDR3 is TGCGCCAGCACCCCCAGAAGGCAGGGCAACTATGGCTACACCTTC.

The J gene is TRBJ1-1, the V gene TRBV2; 8 bases line up with TRBD1. The junction had 4 bases not matched to a gene; V was cut back by 5 bases and J by 5 bases. Germline lookup yields CDR1 SNHLY and CDR2 FYNNEI. CDR3 length equals 13 residues. The CDR3 DNA reads as TGTGCCAGCAGTCCCCGACAGGGGACTGAAGCTTTCTTT. Its translation: CASSPRQGTEAFF.

The rearrangement joins TRBV5-4 to TRBJ2-7; D is possibly TRBD2 (6 bases). Germline V gene lookup returns CDR1 SGHNT and CDR2 YYREEE (reference sequence). The length of the CDR3 is 13 residues. Trimming left V 2 bases short and J 7 bases short, with 13 bases between. The CDR3 reads CASSFGGLGEQYF. Written as DNA, the CDR3 is TGTGCCAGCAGCTTCGGGGGTTTGGGAGAGCAGTACTTC.